The 23 T cell receptor beta chains below all came from one sample that was sequenced in a study of blood T cell repertoires in COVID-19. Profiling relied on immunoSEQ multiplex PCR, and the TCRdb table lists in-frame clones only, not all of them. The sample lists approximately 180,000 clones; about 90% were seen once. Sequenced: PBMCs or T cells enriched from blood (not recorded which). All receptors come from a human donor with acute COVID-19. The donor label of this sample is uncertain.

The V call is TRBV5-6, the J call TRBJ1-1; D uncertain. V lost 7 bases to trimming and J lost 1 base, with 14 bases between them. CDR1 and CDR2 (germline): SGHDT, YYEEEE. This CDR3 spans 14 amino acids. The CDR3 sequence: CASRSPGTNTEAFF. In DNA, the CDR3 is TGTGCCAGCCGAAGCCCGGGTACGAACACTGAAGCTTTCTTT.

The chain uses TRBV19 and TRBJ2-3; D unclear. The CDR3 has 15 amino acids. V was shortened by 5 bases and J by 0 bases, with 12 bases between the two germline ends. The germline V gene encodes CDR1 LNHDA and CDR2 SQIVND (reference sequence). CDR3 loop: CASSFRNSSTDTQYF. In DNA, the CDR3 is TGTGCCAGTAGTTTCCGAAACAGTAGCACAGATACGCAGTATTTT.

This chain connects TRBV5-1 to TRBJ2-3; TRBD1 agrees at 9 bases. Germline V gene lookup returns CDR1 SGHRS and CDR2 YFSETQ. The J segment lost 9 bases and the V segment lost 3 bases, leaving 2 bases of the junction unmatched. The CDR3 loop spans 12 amino acids. CDR3 in DNA: TGCGCCAGCAGCTCCGACAGGGGGACGCAGTATTTT. This gives the protein CASSSDRGTQYF.

This clone occurred once. The sample has other DNA sequences that encode this CDR3 too. In nucleotides, the CDR3 is TGTGCCAGCAGTTCTAGGACAGGGGGGAACACTGAAGCTTTCTTT. Translating gives CASSSRTGGNTEAFF. The chain employs TRBV6-5 and TRBJ1-1, with 10 positions matching TRBD1. Germline loops: CDR1 MNHEY, CDR2 SVGAGI. The CDR3 covers 15 residues. The trim removed 4 bases at V and 1 base at J, leaving 3 bases unmatched.

The chain recombines TRBV11-2 with TRBJ2-3; 11 bases map to TRBD1. This CDR3 spans 16 amino acids. Germline V gene lookup returns CDR1 SGHAT and CDR2 FQNNGV. V lost 3 bases and J lost 3; bases outside the gene matches: 5. The CDR3 sequence: CASSLGGDRGTDTQYF. The CDR3 region has the DNA TGTGCCAGCAGCTTGGGCGGGGACAGGGGGACAGATACGCAGTATTTT. The whole variable domain, remainder taken from reference TRBV11-2 and TRBJ2-3, is EAGVAQSPRYKIIEKRQSVAFWCNPISGHATLYWYQQILGQGPKLLIQFQNNGVVDDSQLPKDRFSAERLKGVDSTLKIQPAKLEDSAVYLCASSLGGDRGTDTQYFGPGTRLTVL.

The chain combines TRBV5-1 with TRBJ1-2; possibly TRBD1 for D (6 bases). This CDR3 comprises 14 residues. Germline V lookup: CDR1 SGHRS, CDR2 YFSETQ. V dropped 0 bases and J dropped 4 bases, with 10 bases sitting between them. CDR3 sequence (DNA): TGCGCCAGCAGCTTGGACAGGGACCGCTATGGCTACACCTTC. It is translated as CASSLDRDRYGYTF.

The chain uses TRBV20-1 and TRBJ2-5, with unresolved D. V was cut by 5 bases and J by 2 bases, with 6 bases left in between. CDR1 is DFQATT, CDR2 SNEGSKA, per germline (reference sequence). The CDR3 extends over 11 amino acids. CDR3 in amino acids: CSAPQQETQYF. CDR3 nucleotides: TGCAGTGCTCCACAGCAAGAGACCCAGTACTTC.

The V gene is TRBV6-5, the J gene TRBJ1-5; 7 nucleotides line up with TRBD1. Trimming cost V 5 bases and J 1 base; bases outside gene matches: 5. The germline CDR1 and CDR2 sequences are MNHEY and SVGAGI. This CDR3 contains 15 residues. CDR3 region: CASSIGGMSNQPQHF. In DNA, the CDR3 is TGTGCCAGCAGTATAGGGGGCATGAGCAATCAGCCCCAGCATTTT.

This clone was counted only a few times. V and J are TRBV2 and TRBJ2-1, with TRBD2 identical over 12 bases. Losses at the gene ends were 6 bases for V and 1 base for J; bases not matched to a gene: 10. The CDR3 sequence is 18 residues long. The V gene's germline CDR1 is SNHLY and CDR2 FYNNEI. The CDR3 loop reads CASRKGLAGGRSYNEQFF. In DNA, the CDR3 is TGTGCCAGCAGAAAGGGGCTAGCGGGGGGGCGATCCTACAATGAGCAGTTCTTC.

This chain uses TRBV18 with TRBJ2-6, with 8 bases that match TRBD1. This CDR3 contains 15 residues. Germline V gene sequence: CDR1 KGHSH, CDR2 LQKENI. V lost 6 bases to trimming and J lost 4 bases; unmatched junction nucleotides: 5. The CDR3 protein is CASSEGQAGANVLTF. The CDR3 bases are TGTGCCAGCTCTGAGGGACAGGCGGGGGCCAACGTCCTGACTTTC.

The CDR3 region has the DNA TGTGCCAGCTCCCAACTAGCCCCCGGGACCGGGGAGCTGTTTTTT. It yields the protein CASSQLAPGTGELFF. The genes are TRBV18 and TRBJ2-2; TRBD2 is a possible D gene (6 bases). V was cut by 6 bases and J by 5 bases, with 16 bases left in between. The CDR3 has 15 residues. CDR1 is KGHSH, CDR2 LQKENI, per germline. The entire variable domain, with the rest obtained from reference TRBV18 and TRBJ2-2, is as follows: NAGVMQNPRHLVRRRGQEARLRCSPMKGHSHVYWYRQLPEEGLKFMVYLQKENIIDESGMPKERFSAEFPKEGPSILRIQQVVRGDSAAYFCASSQLAPGTGELFFGEGSRLTVL.

As DNA, the CDR3 is TGTGCCACCAGTGATAGCGGAGTGCACGCGCAGTATTTT. This gives the protein CATSDSGVHAQYF. The V and J genes are TRBV24-1 and TRBJ2-3; tentative D call: TRBD2 (5 bases). V lost 3 bases and J 10 bases, leaving 13 bases between the germline ends. CDR1 KGHDR and CDR2 SFDVKD come from the germline V gene. This CDR3 contains 13 residues.

The chain recombines TRBV11-2 with TRBJ2-1, with 13 bases fitting TRBD2. The CDR3 has 15 amino acids. V was clipped by 4 bases and J by 7 bases; unmatched bases: 4. From germline, CDR1 is SGHAT and CDR2 FQNNGV. The CDR3 DNA reads TGTGCCAGCAGCTCACTAGCGGGGGGGCGGAATGAGCAGTTCTTC. Residues: CASSSLAGGRNEQFF.

This chain links TRBV6-5 with TRBJ1-1; D gene unclear. The CDR3 sequence is 13 residues long. Germline loops: CDR1 MNHEY, CDR2 SVGAGI. Trimming took 0 bases from V and 7 from J, leaving 9 bases between them. DNA for the CDR3: TGTGCCAGCAGTTACTCGACGGGAAATGAAGCTTTCTTT. It encodes CASSYSTGNEAFF.

The V call is TRBV19, the J call TRBJ2-1; a weak D match, TRBD1 (5 bases). There are 17 residues in the CDR3. V dropped 0 bases and J dropped 0 bases, with 12 bases sitting between them. The germline V gene has CDR1 LNHDA and CDR2 SQIVND (reference sequence). The CDR3 region is CASSIDQGSYSYNEQFF. The CDR3 nucleotides read TGTGCCAGTAGTATAGATCAGGGCAGTTACTCCTACAATGAGCAGTTCTTC.

The chain employs TRBV5-8 and TRBJ2-4, with 12 bases aligning to TRBD1. The CDR3 contains 16 residues. CDR1 and CDR2 from the germline V gene are SGHTS and YDEGEE. The junction had 3 bases not matched to a gene; V was cut back by 4 bases and J by 1 base. CDR3 residues: CASSQGTGGAKNIQYF. The CDR3 nucleotides read TGTGCCAGCAGCCAGGGGACAGGGGGCGCCAAAAACATTCAGTACTTC.

The V call is TRBV6-5, the J call TRBJ1-5; TRBD1 aligns across 9 bases. The length of the CDR3 is 15 residues. After removal of 2 bases from V and 1 base from J, the junction contained 0 bases not matched to a gene. Germline V gene data show CDR1 as MNHEY and CDR2 as SVGAGI. CDR3 sequence (DNA): TGTGCCAGCAGTTACGGACAGGGGAGCAATCAGCCCCAGCATTTT. Translated, it gives CASSYGQGSNQPQHF.

The chain combines TRBV24-1 with TRBJ2-7, with 12 positions matching TRBD1. J lost 5 bases, V lost 2 bases, and 3 bases had no gene match. CDR3 length: 15 amino acids. Germline-derived CDR1 and CDR2 are KGHDR and SFDVKD. The CDR3 nucleotides are TGTGCCACCAGTGATTCCGGGACAGGGGGCAACGAGCAGTACTTC. It specifies CATSDSGTGGNEQYF.

The rearrangement uses TRBV7-2 and TRBJ2-7; D unclear. This CDR3 is 16 amino acids long. V gave up 6 bases and J gave up 0 bases, with 18 bases separating them. The germline CDR1 and CDR2 sequences are SGHTA and FQGNSA. CDR3 protein: CASSSSGDARSYEQYF. In DNA, the CDR3 is TGTGCCAGCAGTTCCTCCGGAGACGCCCGCTCCTACGAGCAGTACTTC.

The gene calls are TRBV18 and TRBJ2-3; no firm D call. V gave up 6 bases and J gave up 6 bases, with 10 bases separating them. CDR1 and CDR2 (germline): KGHSH, LQKENI. The CDR3 is 12 residues long. CDR3 loop: CASSPSADTQYF. The CDR3 bases are TGTGCCAGCTCTCCCTCAGCGGATACGCAGTATTTT.

V is TRBV7-9 and J is TRBJ2-4; perhaps TRBD2 as D (6 bases). This CDR3 contains 14 residues. CDR1 and CDR2 (germline): SEHNR, FQNEAQ (reference sequence). Trimming removed 6 bases from V and 0 bases from J, with 9 bases in between. Here the CDR3 DNA reads TGTGCCAGCAGTGGACTACTAGCCAAAAACATTCAGTACTTC. This sequence encodes CASSGLLAKNIQYF.

The V call is TRBV6-5, the J call TRBJ1-1; possibly TRBD1 for D (6 bases). V lost 8 bases and J 2 bases, leaving 15 bases between the germline ends. Per the germline V gene, CDR1 is MNHEY and CDR2 is SVGAGI. The CDR3 consists of 14 residues. The CDR3, as DNA: TGTGCCAGCCTGAGGGAGGGACAAAACACTGAAGCTTTCTTT. As protein: CASLREGQNTEAFF.

Written as DNA, the CDR3 is TGTGCCAGCAGCGTAGCGTCGGAAGAGACCCAGTACTTC. Translation: CASSVASEETQYF. The chain combines TRBV9 with TRBJ2-5; D unclear. Trimming removed 0 bases at V and 3 bases at J, with 6 bases between. CDR1 SGDLS and CDR2 YYNGEE come from the germline V gene. This CDR3 has 13 residues. The full variable domain, completed using reference TRBV9 and TRBJ2-5, is DSGVTQTPKHLITATGQRVTLRCSPRSGDLSVYWYQQSLDQGLQFLIQYYNGEERAKGNILERFSAQQFPDLHSELNLSSLELGDSALYFCASSVASEETQYFGPGTRLLVL.